This is a list of T cell receptor beta chains from one sample in a study of technical replicates of blood from a few donors. Sequencing was performed with immunoSEQ multiplex PCR; in TCRdb, only in-frame clones are kept and a portion is missing. The table has tens of thousands of clones, about nine tenths seen once. The sequencing sample was made of T cells isolated from PBMCs. Receptors originate from a human donor in good health. Both conserved end residues are trimmed from each CDR3.

TRBV5-6,13,TRBJ1-1,ASSSTQGAMVEAF
TRBV28,13,TRBJ2-1,ASSPGTRIYNEQF
TRBV5-1,12,TRBJ2-7,ASTEFGGSYEQY
TRBV7-9,12,TRBJ1-3,ASSLQISGNTIY
TRBV4-1,16,TRBJ1-4,ASSQVADRSSTNEKLF
TRBV9,14,TRBJ2-2,ASSALAGVNTGELF
TRBV28,16,TRBJ2-1,ASRHYPLTLSSYNEQF
TRBV6-5,11,TRBJ1-2,ASSFSAASGYT
TRBV30,9,TRBJ2-5,AWEASETQY
TRBV6-5,13,TRBJ2-1,ASGRGGTSYNEQF
TRBV2,12,TRBJ1-3,ASRSVSSGNTIY
TRBV29-1,12,TRBJ1-5,SAELQGPNQPQH
TRBV9,15,TRBJ2-5,ASSVGFMGGLEETQY